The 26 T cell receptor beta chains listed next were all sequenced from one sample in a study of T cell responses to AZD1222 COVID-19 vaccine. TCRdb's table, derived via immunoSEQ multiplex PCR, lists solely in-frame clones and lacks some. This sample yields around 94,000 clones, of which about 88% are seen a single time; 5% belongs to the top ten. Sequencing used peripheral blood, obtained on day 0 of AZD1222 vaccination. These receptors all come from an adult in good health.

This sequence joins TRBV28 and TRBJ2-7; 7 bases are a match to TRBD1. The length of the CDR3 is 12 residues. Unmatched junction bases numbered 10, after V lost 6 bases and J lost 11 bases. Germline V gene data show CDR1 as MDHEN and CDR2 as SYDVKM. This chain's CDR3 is CASRDPPGQKYF. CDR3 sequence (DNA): TGTGCCAGCAGAGATCCACCGGGACAGAAGTACTTC.

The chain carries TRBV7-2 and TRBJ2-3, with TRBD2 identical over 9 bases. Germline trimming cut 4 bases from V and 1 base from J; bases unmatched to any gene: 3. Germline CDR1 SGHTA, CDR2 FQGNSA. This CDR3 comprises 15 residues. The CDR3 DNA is TGTGCCAGCAGCTCTGCTAGCGGGGGCACAGATACGCAGTATTTT. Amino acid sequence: CASSSASGGTDTQYF.

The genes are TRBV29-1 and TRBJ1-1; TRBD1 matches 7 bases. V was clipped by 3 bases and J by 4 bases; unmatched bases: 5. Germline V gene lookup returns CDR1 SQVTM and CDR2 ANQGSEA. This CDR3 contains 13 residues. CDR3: CSVDRGVSTEAFF. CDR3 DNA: TGCAGCGTTGACAGGGGGGTCAGCACTGAAGCTTTCTTT. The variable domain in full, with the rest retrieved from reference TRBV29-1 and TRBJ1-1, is SAVISQKPSRDICQRGTSLTIQCQVDSQVTMMFWYRQQPGQSLTLIATANQGSEATYESGFVIDKFPISRPNLTFSTLTVSNMSPEDSSIYLCSVDRGVSTEAFFGQGTRLTVV.

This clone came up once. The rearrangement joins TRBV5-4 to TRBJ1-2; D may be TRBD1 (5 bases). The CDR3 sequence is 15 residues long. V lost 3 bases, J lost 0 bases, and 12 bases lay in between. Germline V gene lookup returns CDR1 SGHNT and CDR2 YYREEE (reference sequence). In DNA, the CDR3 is TGTGCCAGCAGCTCCCGGGACGGGGCTAACTATGGCTACACCTTC. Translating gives CASSSRDGANYGYTF.

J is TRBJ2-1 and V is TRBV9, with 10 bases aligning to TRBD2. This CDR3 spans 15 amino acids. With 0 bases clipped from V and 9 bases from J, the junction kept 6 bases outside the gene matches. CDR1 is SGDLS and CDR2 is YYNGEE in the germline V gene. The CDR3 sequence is CASSVVSGGWSEQFF. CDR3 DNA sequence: TGTGCCAGCAGCGTAGTTAGCGGGGGGTGGAGTGAGCAGTTCTTC.

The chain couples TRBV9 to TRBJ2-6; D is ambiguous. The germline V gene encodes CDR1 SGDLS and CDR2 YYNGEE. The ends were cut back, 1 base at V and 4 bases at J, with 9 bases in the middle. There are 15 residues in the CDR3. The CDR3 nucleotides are TGTGCCAGCAGCGTATACGGTTTCGGGGCCAACGTCCTGACTTTC. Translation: CASSVYGFGANVLTF. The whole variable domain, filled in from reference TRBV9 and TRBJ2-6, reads DSGVTQTPKHLITATGQRVTLRCSPRSGDLSVYWYQQSLDQGLQFLIQYYNGEERAKGNILERFSAQQFPDLHSELNLSSLELGDSALYFCASSVYGFGANVLTFGAGSRLTVL.

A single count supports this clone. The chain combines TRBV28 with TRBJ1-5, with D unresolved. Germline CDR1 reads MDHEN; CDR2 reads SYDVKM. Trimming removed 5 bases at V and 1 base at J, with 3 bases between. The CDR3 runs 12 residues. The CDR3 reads CASSRSNQPQHF. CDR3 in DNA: TGTGCCAGCAGTCGGAGCAATCAGCCCCAGCATTTT.

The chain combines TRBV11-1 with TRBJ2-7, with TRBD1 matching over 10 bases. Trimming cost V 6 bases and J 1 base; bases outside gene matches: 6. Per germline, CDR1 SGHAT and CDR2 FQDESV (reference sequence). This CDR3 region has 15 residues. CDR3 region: CASRSPGQGSYEQYF. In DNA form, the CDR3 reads TGTGCCAGCAGGTCACCGGGACAGGGGTCCTACGAGCAGTACTTC.

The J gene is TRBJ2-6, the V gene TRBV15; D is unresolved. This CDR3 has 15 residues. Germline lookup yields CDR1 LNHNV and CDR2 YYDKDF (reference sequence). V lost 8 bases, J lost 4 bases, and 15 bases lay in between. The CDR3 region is CATSGNIGGANVLTF. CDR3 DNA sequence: TGTGCCACCTCGGGCAACATTGGGGGGGCCAACGTCCTGACTTTC.

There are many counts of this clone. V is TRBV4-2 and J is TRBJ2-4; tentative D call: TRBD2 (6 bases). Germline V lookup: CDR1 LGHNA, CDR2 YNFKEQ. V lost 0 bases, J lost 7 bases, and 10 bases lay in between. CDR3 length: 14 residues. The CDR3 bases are TGTGCCAGCAGCCAAGAACTAGCAGTCAACATTCAGTACTTC. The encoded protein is CASSQELAVNIQYF.

The CDR3 here is CASSAAGTGELFF. For the CDR3, the DNA is TGTGCCAGCAGTGCCGCGGGCACCGGGGAGCTGTTTTTT. The V gene is TRBV2, the J gene TRBJ2-2; possible D gene TRBD2, 5 bases. Trimming took 4 bases from V and 4 from J, leaving 7 bases between them. Per the germline V gene, CDR1 is SNHLY and CDR2 is FYNNEI. CDR3 size: 13 residues.

This chain's CDR3 is CASSELPNTEAFF. CDR3 coding DNA: TGTGCCAGCAGTGAACTGCCGAACACTGAAGCTTTCTTT. The V gene is TRBV2, the J gene TRBJ1-1; D gene uncertain. The CDR3 extends over 13 amino acids. Germline V CDR1 and CDR2: SNHLY, FYNNEI. V lost 2 bases and J 1 base, leaving 5 bases between the germline ends.

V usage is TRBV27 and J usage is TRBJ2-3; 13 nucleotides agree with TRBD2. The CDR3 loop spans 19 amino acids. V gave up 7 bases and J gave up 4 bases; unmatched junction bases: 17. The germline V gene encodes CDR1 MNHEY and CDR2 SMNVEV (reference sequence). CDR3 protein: CASTQRWTSGSRMPDTQYF. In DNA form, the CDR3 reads TGTGCCAGCACGCAAAGGTGGACTAGCGGGAGTAGGATGCCAGATACGCAGTATTTT.

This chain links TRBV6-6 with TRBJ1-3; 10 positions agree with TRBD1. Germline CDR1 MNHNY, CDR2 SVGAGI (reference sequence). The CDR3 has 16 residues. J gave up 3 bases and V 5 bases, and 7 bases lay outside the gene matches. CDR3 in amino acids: CASSRQGATGGNTIYF. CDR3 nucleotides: TGTGCCAGCAGTCGACAGGGGGCAACTGGTGGAAACACCATATATTTT.

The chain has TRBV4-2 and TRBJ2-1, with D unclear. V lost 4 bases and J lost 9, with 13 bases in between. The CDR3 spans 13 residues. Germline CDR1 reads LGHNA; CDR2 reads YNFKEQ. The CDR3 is CASSPQTRSEQFF. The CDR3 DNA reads TGTGCCAGCAGCCCCCAAACCCGGAGTGAGCAGTTCTTC.

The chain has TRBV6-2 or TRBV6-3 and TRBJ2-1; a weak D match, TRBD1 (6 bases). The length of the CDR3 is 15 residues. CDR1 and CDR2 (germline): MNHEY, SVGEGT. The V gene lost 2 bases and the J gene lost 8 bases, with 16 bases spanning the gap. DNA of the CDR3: TGTGCCAGCAGTTACGGGCGCTGGGGGCAGGATGAGCAGTTCTTC. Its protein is CASSYGRWGQDEQFF.

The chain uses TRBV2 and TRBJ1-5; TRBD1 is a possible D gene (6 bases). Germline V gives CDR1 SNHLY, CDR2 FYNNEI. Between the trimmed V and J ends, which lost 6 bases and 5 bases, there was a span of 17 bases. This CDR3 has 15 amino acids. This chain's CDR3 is CASSTGTKRDQPQHF. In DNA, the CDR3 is TGTGCCAGCAGCACCGGGACAAAAAGGGATCAGCCCCAGCATTTT.

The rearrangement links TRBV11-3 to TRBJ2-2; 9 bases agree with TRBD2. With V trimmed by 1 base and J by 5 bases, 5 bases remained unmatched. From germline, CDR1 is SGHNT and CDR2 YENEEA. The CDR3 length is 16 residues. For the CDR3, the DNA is TGTGCCAGCAGCTTAGTGCTAGCGGGAAAGACCGGGGAGCTGTTTTTT. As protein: CASSLVLAGKTGELFF.

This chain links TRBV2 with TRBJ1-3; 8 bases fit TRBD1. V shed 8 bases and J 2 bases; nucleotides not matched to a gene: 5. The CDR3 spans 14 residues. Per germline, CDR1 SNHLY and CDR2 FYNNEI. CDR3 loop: CASHQDRAGNTIYF. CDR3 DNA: TGTGCCAGCCATCAGGACAGGGCTGGAAACACCATATATTTT.

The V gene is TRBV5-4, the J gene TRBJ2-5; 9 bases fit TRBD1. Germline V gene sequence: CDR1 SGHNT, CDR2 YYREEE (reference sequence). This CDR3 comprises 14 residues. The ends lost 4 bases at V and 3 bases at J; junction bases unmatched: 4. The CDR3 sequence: CASSPGDREETQYF. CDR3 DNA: TGTGCCAGCAGCCCGGGGGACAGGGAAGAGACCCAGTACTTC. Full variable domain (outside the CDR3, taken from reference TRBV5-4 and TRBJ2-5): ETGVTQSPTHLIKTRGQQVTLRCSSQSGHNTVSWYQQALGQGPQFIFQYYREEENGRGNFPPRFSGLQFPNYSSELNVNALELDDSALYLCASSPGDREETQYFGPGTRLLVL.

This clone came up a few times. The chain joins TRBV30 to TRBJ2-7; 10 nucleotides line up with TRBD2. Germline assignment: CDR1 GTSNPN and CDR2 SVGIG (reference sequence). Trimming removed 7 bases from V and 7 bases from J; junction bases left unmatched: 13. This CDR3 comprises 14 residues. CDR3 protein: CAYDGLAGVNEQYF. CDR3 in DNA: TGTGCCTATGATGGGCTAGCGGGAGTCAATGAGCAGTACTTC.

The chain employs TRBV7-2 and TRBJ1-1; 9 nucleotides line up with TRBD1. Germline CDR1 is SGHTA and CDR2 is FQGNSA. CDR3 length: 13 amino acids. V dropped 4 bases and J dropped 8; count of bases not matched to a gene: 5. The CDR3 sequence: CASSYDRGAEAFF. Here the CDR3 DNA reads TGTGCCAGCAGCTACGACAGGGGGGCCGAAGCTTTCTTT.

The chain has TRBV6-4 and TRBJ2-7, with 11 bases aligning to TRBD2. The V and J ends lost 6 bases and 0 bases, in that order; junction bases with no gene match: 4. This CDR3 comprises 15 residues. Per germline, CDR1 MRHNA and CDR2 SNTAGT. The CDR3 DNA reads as TGTGCCAGCAGCCAACTAGCGGGGGTCTCCTACGAGCAGTACTTC. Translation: CASSQLAGVSYEQYF.

CDR3 region: CASSQHLCKTRTGVNTGELFF. In nucleotides, the CDR3 is TGCGCCAGCAGCCAACACTTATGCAAAACACGAACAGGAGTGAACACCGGGGAGCTGTTTTTT. The chain has TRBV4-3 and TRBJ2-2, with a possible D match to TRBD1 (5 bases). The CDR3 is 21 amino acids. V lost 2 bases and J lost 1, with 26 bases in between. Per the germline V gene, CDR1 is LGHNA and CDR2 is YSLEER.

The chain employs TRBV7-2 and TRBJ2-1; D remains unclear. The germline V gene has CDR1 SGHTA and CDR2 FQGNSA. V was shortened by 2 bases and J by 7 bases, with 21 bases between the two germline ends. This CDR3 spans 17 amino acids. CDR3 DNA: TGTGCCAGCAGCTTACAATTTTCCGGGCCCATGGGAAATGAGCAGTTCTTC. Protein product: CASSLQFSGPMGNEQFF.

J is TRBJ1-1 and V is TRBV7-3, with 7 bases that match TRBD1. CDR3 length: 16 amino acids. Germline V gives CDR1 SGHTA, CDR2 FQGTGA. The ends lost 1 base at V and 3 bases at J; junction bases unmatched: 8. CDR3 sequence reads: CASSLRPGGSDTEAFF. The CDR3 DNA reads TGTGCCAGCAGCTTAAGGCCAGGGGGATCGGACACTGAAGCTTTCTTT.